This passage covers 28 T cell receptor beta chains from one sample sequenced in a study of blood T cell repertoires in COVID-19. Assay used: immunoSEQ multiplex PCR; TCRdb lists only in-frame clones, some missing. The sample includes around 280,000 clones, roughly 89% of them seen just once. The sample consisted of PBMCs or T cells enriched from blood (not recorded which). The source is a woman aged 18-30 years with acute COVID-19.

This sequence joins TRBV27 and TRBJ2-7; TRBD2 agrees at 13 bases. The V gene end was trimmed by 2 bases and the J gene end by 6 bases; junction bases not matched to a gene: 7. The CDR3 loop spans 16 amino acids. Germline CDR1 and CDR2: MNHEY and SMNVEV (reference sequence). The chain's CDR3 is CASSLQGLAGVREQYF. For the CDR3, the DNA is TGTGCCAGCAGTTTACAAGGACTAGCGGGAGTGCGCGAGCAGTACTTC.

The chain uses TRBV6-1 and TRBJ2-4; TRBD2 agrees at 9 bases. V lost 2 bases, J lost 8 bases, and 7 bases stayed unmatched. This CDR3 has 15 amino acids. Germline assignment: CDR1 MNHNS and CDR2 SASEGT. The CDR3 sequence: CASSEMLAGRDIQYF. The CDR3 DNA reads TGTGCCAGCAGTGAAATGCTAGCGGGGCGGGACATTCAGTACTTC.

Here the CDR3 DNA reads TGTGCCAGCAGTGATCGCGGGCGTTCCTACAATGAGCAGTTCTTC. Its protein product is CASSDRGRSYNEQFF. The rearrangement joins TRBV2 to TRBJ2-1, with D possibly matching TRBD2 (5 bases). The V gene lost 3 bases and the J gene lost 1 base, with 10 bases spanning the gap. The germline V gene encodes CDR1 SNHLY and CDR2 FYNNEI. The CDR3 contains 15 residues. The full variable domain, completed using reference TRBV2 and TRBJ2-1, is EPEVTQTPSHQVTQMGQEVILRCVPISNHLYFYWYRQILGQKVEFLVSFYNNEISEKSEIFDDQFSVERPDGSNFTLKIRSTKLEDSAMYFCASSDRGRSYNEQFFGPGTRLTVL.

CDR3 amino acids: CASNVDRPRTEAFF. CDR3 nucleotide sequence: TGTGCCAGCAACGTGGACAGGCCACGGACTGAAGCTTTCTTT. The chain combines TRBV2 with TRBJ1-1; TRBD1 matches 7 bases. V was clipped by 7 bases and J by 5 bases; unmatched bases: 10. This CDR3 region has 14 residues. Germline V gives CDR1 SNHLY, CDR2 FYNNEI. The full variable domain, its missing parts supplied by reference TRBV2 and TRBJ1-1, is EPEVTQTPSHQVTQMGQEVILRCVPISNHLYFYWYRQILGQKVEFLVSFYNNEISEKSEIFDDQFSVERPDGSNFTLKIRSTKLEDSAMYFCASNVDRPRTEAFFGQGTRLTVV.

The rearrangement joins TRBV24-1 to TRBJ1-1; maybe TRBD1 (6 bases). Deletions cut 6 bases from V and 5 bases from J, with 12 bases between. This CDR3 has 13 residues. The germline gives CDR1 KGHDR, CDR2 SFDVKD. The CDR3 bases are TGTGCCACCAGTCTACAGGGCTCTACTGAAGCTTTCTTT. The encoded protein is CATSLQGSTEAFF.

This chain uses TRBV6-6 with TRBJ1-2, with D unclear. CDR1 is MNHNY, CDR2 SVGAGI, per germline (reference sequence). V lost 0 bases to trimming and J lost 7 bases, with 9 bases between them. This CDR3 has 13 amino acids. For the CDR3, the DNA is TGTGCCAGCAGTTACTCGCAGGAAGGTGGCTACACCTTC. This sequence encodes CASSYSQEGGYTF.

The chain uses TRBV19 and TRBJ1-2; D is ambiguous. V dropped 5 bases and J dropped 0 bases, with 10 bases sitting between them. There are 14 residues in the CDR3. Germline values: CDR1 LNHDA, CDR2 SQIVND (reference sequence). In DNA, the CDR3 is TGTGCCAGTAGTCTCAGAGGAACTAACTATGGCTACACCTTC. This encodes CASSLRGTNYGYTF.

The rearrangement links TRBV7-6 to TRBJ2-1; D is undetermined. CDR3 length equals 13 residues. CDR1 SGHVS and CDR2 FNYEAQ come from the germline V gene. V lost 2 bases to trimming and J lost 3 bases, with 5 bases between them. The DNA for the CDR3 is TGTGCCAGCAGCTTAACTAACTACAATGAGCAGTTCTTC. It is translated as CASSLTNYNEQFF.

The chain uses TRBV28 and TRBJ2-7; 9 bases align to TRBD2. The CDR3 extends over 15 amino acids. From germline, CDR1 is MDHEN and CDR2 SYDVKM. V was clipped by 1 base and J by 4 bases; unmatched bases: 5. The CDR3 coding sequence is TGTGCCAGCAGTTTATCGGCGGGAGGGTTGTACGAGCAGTACTTC. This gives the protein CASSLSAGGLYEQYF.

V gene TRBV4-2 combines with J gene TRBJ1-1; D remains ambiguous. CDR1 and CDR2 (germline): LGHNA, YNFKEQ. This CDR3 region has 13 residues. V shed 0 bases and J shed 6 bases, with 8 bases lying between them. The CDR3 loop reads CASSQDEGPEAFF. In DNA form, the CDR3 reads TGTGCCAGCAGCCAAGACGAGGGCCCTGAAGCTTTCTTT.

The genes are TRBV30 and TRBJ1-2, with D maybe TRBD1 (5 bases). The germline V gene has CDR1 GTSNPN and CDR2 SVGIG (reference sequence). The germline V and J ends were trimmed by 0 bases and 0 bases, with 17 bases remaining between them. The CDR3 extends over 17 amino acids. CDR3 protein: CAWSVLTAGQANYGYTF. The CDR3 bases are TGTGCCTGGAGTGTTTTGACGGCAGGGCAAGCTAACTATGGCTACACCTTC.

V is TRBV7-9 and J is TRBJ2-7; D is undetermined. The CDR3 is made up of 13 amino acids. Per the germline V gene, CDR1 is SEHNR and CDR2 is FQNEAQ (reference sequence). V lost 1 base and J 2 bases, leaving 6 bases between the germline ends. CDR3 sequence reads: CASSLVTTYEQYF. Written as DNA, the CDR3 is TGTGCCAGCAGCTTAGTTACTACCTACGAGCAGTACTTC.

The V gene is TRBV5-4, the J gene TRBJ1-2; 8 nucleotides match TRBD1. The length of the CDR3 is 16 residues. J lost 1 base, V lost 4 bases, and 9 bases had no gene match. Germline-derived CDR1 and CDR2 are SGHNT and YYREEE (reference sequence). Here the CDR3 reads CASSPQNRGFNYGYTF. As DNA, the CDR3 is TGTGCCAGCAGCCCCCAGAACAGGGGGTTTAACTATGGCTACACCTTC.

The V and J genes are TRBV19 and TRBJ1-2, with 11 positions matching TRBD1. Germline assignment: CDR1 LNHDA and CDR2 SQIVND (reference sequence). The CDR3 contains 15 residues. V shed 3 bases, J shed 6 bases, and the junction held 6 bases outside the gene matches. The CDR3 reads CASSMADRGLNGYTF. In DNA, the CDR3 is TGTGCCAGTAGTATGGCGGACAGGGGGCTCAATGGCTACACCTTC.

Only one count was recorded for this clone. This CDR3 is CASSGRRGLQPYEQYF. The CDR3 coding sequence is TGTGCCAGCAGTGGCAGGCGGGGACTACAGCCCTACGAGCAGTACTTC. The chain joins TRBV28 to TRBJ2-7, with 7 bases aligning to TRBD2. Germline V gene lookup returns CDR1 MDHEN and CDR2 SYDVKM. J gave up 2 bases and V 5 bases, and 12 bases lay outside the gene matches. CDR3 length: 16 residues.

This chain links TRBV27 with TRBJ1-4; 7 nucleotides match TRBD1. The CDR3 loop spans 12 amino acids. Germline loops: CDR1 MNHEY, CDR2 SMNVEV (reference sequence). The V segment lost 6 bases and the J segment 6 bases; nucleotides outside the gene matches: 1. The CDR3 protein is CASSQGDEKLFF. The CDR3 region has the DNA TGTGCCAGCAGCCAGGGGGATGAAAAACTGTTTTTT.

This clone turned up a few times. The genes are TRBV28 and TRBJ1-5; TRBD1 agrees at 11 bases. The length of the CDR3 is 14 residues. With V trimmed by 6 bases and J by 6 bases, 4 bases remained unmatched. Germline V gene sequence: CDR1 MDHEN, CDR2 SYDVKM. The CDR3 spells CASRLGQGGQPQHF. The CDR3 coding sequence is TGTGCCAGCAGACTGGGACAGGGGGGTCAGCCCCAGCATTTT.

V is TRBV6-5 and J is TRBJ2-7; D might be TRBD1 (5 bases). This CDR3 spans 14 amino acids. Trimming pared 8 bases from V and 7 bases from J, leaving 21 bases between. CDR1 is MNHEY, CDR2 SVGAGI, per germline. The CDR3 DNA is TGTGCCAGCGAGTCTGACAGATATCCGTGGGAGCAGTACTTC. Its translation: CASESDRYPWEQYF.

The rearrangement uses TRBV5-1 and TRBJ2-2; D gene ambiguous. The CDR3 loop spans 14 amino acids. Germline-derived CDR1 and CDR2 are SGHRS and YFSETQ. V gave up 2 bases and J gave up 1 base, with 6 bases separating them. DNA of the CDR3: TGCGCCAGCAGCTTATCAGGGAACACCGGGGAGCTGTTTTTT. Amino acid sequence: CASSLSGNTGELFF.

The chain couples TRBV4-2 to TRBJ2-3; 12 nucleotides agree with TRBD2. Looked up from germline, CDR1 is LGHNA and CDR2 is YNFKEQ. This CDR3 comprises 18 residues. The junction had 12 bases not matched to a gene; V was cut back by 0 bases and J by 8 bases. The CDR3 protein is CASSQDRSASGRAGTQYF. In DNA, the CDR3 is TGTGCCAGCAGCCAAGATAGGTCTGCTAGCGGGAGGGCGGGTACGCAGTATTTT.

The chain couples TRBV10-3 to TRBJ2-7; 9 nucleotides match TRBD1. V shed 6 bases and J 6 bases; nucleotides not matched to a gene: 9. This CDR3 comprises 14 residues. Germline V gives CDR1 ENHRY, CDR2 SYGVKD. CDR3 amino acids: CAIRGTGRTGEQYF. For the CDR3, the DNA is TGTGCCATCAGGGGGACAGGGAGGACTGGCGAGCAGTACTTC.

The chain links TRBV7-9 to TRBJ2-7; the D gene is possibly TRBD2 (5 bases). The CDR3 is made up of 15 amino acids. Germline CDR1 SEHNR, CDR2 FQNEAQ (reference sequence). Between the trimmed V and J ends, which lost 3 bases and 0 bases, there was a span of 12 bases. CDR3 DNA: TGTGCCAGCAGCTTCTTAACGGGGAGCTCCTACGAGCAGTACTTC. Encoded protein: CASSFLTGSSYEQYF. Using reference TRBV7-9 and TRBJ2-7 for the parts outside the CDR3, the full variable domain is DTGVSQNPRHKITKRGQNVTFRCDPISEHNRLYWYRQTLGQGPEFLTYFQNEAQLEKSRLLSDRFSAERPKGSFSTLEIQRTEQGDSAMYLCASSFLTGSSYEQYFGPGTRLTVT.

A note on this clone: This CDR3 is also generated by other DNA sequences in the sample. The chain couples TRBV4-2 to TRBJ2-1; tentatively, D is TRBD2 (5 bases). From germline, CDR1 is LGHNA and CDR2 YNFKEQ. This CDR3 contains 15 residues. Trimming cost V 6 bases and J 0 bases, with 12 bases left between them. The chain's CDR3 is CASSPLGSSYNEQFF. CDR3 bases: TGTGCCAGCAGTCCACTTGGGAGCTCCTACAATGAGCAGTTCTTC.

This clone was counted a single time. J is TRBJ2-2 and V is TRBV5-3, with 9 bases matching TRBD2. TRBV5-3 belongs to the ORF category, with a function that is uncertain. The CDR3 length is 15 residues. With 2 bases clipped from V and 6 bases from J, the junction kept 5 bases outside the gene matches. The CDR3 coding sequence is TGTGCCAGAAGCTTTATAGCGGGAGTTCCCGGGGAGCTGTTTTTT. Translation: CARSFIAGVPGELFF.

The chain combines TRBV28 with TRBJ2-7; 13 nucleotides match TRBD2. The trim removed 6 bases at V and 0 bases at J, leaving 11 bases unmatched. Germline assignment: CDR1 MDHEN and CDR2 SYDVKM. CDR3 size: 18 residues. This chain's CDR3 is CASRDPGLAGPSSYEQYF. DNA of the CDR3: TGTGCCAGCAGAGACCCGGGACTAGCGGGGCCGAGCTCCTACGAGCAGTACTTC.

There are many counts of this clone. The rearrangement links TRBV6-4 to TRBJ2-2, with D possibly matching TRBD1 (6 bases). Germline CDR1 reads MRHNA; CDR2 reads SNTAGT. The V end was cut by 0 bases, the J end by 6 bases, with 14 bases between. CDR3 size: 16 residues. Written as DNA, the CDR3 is TGTGCCAGCAGTGACTCCGGACAGTTAGGCGCCGGGGAGCTGTTTTTT. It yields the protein CASSDSGQLGAGELFF.

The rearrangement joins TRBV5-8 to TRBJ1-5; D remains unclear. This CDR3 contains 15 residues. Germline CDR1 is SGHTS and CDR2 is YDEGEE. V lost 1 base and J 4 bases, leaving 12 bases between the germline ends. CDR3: CASSLTGNWNQPQHF. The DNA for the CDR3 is TGTGCCAGCAGCTTGACGGGGAATTGGAATCAGCCCCAGCATTTT.

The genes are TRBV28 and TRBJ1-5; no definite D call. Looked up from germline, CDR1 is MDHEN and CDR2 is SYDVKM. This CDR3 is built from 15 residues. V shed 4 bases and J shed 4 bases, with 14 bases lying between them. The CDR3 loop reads CASSSPRVRNQPQHF. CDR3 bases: TGTGCCAGCAGTTCTCCGAGGGTCCGGAATCAGCCCCAGCATTTT.